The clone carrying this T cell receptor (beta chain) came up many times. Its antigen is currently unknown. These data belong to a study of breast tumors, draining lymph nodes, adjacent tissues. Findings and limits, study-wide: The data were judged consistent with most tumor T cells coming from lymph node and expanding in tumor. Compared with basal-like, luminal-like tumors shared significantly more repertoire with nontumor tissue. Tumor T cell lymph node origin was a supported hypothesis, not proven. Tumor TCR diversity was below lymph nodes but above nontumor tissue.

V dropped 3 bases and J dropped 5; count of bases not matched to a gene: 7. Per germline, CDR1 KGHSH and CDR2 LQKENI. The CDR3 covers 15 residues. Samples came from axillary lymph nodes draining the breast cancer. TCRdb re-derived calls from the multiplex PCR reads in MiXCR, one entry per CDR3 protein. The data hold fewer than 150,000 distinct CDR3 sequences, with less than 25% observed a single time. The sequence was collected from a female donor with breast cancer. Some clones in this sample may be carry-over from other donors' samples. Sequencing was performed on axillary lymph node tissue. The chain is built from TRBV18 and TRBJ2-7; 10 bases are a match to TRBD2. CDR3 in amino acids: CASSPPSGSVNEQYF. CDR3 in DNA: TGTGCCAGCTCACCGCCTAGCGGGAGCGTCAACGAGCAGTACTTC.